The source of this T cell receptor beta chain is a study of blood T cells in healthy people across ages. Combining a sample-barcoded 5' primer with a J-beta primer mix, a second PCR ran for 7 to 11 cycles. MiXCR, run by TCRdb on the 5' RACE reads, gives a single entry per CDR3 protein. The sample includes approximately 1,100,000 distinct CDR3 sequences, more than 40% of them seen just once. Trimming took off 5 bases at V and 2 bases at J, with 17 bases between the two ends. Per the germline V gene, CDR1 is MNHEY and CDR2 is SVGAGI. The CDR3 has 16 amino acids. The receptor comes from a woman in her sixties or seventies in good health. The sequenced material came from blood. V usage is TRBV6-5 and J usage is TRBJ2-3; D perhaps matches TRBD2 (6 bases). The CDR3 here is CASSPPGAGPTDTQYF. CDR3 nucleotides: TGTGCCAGCAGTCCCCCCGGGGCGGGACCCACAGATACGCAGTATTTT.